This is a list of T cell receptor beta chains from one sample in a study of response to subunit inactivated influenza vaccine. TCRdb re-called the RT-PCR reads through MiXCR, storing one row per CDR3 protein. The data hold around 470,000 distinct CDR3 sequences, with approximately 7.3% observed a single time. Sequencing was performed on PBMCs from blood, taken about 23 months after vaccination. Receptors originate from a man aged 50 to 75 who received an inactivated influenza vaccine. Each CDR3 is given with its conserved first and last residue. A D gene is named only where the DNA matches it firmly. Where a row states a size, it is once, few, many or the class of an expanded clone; other rows omit it.

d_call j_call v_call clone_size cdr3_nt cdr3_aa
TRBD1 TRBJ1-2 TRBV13 many TGTGCCAGCAGCTTCTGGGGACAGGAGAACTATGGCTACACCTTC CASSFWGQENYGYTF
. TRBJ2-1 TRBV6-5 many TGTGCCAGCAGTTTACGGTCAGGGCCCTACAATGAGCAGTTCTTC CASSLRSGPYNEQFF
. TRBJ2-3 TRBV20-1 many TGCAGTGCTAGTGGGTGGAGGGCCTCTAGCACAGATACGCAGTATTTT CSASGWRASSTDTQYF
. TRBJ2-1 TRBV24-1 many TGTGCCACCAGTCGAGTGGGGGCCGATGAGCAGTTCTTC CATSRVGADEQFF
. TRBJ2-7 TRBV5-1 . TGCGCCAGCAGCTTGGGAGCAGGCAAACCTGGGGAGCAGTACTTC CASSLGAGKPGEQYF
. TRBJ2-7 TRBV29-1 . TGCAGCGTTGAATATCGCTACGAGCAGTACTTC CSVEYRYEQYF
TRBD1 TRBJ1-2 TRBV4-2 . TGTGCCAGCAGCCAAGATAACGGACAGGGGTTTCGAAGCTACACCTTC CASSQDNGQGFRSYTF
TRBD1 TRBJ2-7 TRBV5-1 few TGCGCCAGCAGCGTGGACAGGATATACGAGCAGTACTTC CASSVDRIYEQYF
. TRBJ2-7 TRBV19 few TGTGCCAGTAGTCCCCTTGGCAGCCAGATTCCCTACGAGCAGTACTTC CASSPLGSQIPYEQYF
. TRBJ1-4 TRBV6-1 few TGTGCCAGCAGTGTCGGAGCATCAACTAATGAAAAACTGTTTTTT CASSVGASTNEKLFF
. TRBJ2-7 TRBV7-2 few TGTGCCAGCAGCCACGGATTGGGGAGGTCTCAATATAACGAGCAGTACTTC CASSHGLGRSQYNEQYF
. TRBJ1-1 TRBV10-3 . TGTGCCATCAGATCCCTGGGTCGGACTGAAGCTTTCTTT CAIRSLGRTEAFF
TRBD2 TRBJ2-3 TRBV27 many TGTGCCAGCACCCCTGGACTAGCGGGAATCACAGATACGCAGTATTTT CASTPGLAGITDTQYF
. TRBJ2-7 TRBV29-1 many TGCAGCGTCCACCTGGCCCAACGGCAGTACTTC CSVHLAQRQYF
. TRBJ2-5 TRBV11-2 many TGTGCCAGCAGCGACAGCCCTTGGAGCAGCCAAGAGACCCAGTACTTC CASSDSPWSSQETQYF
. TRBJ1-6 TRBV12-3/TRBV12-4 many TGTGCCAGCAGTTTAGGGGGTTTTCCTAATTCACCCCTCCACTTT CASSLGGFPNSPLHF
. TRBJ1-3 TRBV6-1 few TGTGCCAGCAGGGGGGCGCGCGTCTCTGGAAACACCATATATTTT CASRGARVSGNTIYF
TRBD2 TRBJ2-7 TRBV5-4 . TGTGCCAGCAGCTTGGGTGGGAGGGCCTCGGACGAGCAGTACTTC CASSLGGRASDEQYF
. TRBJ2-6 TRBV19 . TGTGCCAGTAGTATAGGTGGGGGCTTCGCTGGCTTCTCTGGGGCCAACGTCCTGACTTTC CASSIGGGFAGFSGANVLTF
. TRBJ1-1 TRBV12-3/TRBV12-4 many TGTGCCAGCAGCCGGGACCGCCCGGGTACTGAAGCTTTCTTT CASSRDRPGTEAFF
TRBD2 TRBJ2-5 TRBV20-1 few TGCAGTGCTAGTTCTCCTTGGACTAGCGGGTCCCAGTACTTC CSASSPWTSGSQYF
. TRBJ2-7 TRBV20-1 . TGCAGTGCTAGCGGACCCCGGGACACCATAACCTACGAGCAGTACTTC CSASGPRDTITYEQYF
TRBD2 TRBJ2-4 TRBV5-1 few TGCGCCAGCAGCTTCGGGACTAGCGCCAACATTCAGTACTTC CASSFGTSANIQYF
. TRBJ2-1 TRBV3-1 . TGTGCCAGCAGCCCACAACTAGTCCATGAGCAGTTCTTC CASSPQLVHEQFF